The text below deals with one T cell receptor beta chain. Its cognate antigen is unknown. The V gene end was trimmed by 4 bases and the J gene end by 7 bases; junction bases not matched to a gene: 6. The germline CDR1 and CDR2 sequences are SGHTA and FQGNSA. The CDR3 loop spans 14 amino acids. This record comes from a study of T cells after yellow fever vaccination. Findings and caveats of the study: Abundant contaminating clonotypes from the bulk population could appear in FACS-sorted repertoires.

MiXCR, applied by TCRdb to the 5' RACE reads, yields one record per CDR3 protein. The sample shows roughly 170,000 distinct CDR3 sequences, approximately 6.2% of them seen only once. The chain carries TRBV7-2 and TRBJ2-2, with 7 nucleotides matching TRBD1. The sample in question was CD4+ T cells sorted from PBMCs, obtained on the day of the first yellow fever vaccination. This TCR came from a young man who received the YFV17D yellow fever vaccine. The CDR3 reads CASSSTQGVGELFF. In nucleotides, the CDR3 is TGTGCCAGCAGCTCTACCCAGGGGGTCGGGGAGCTGTTTTTT.